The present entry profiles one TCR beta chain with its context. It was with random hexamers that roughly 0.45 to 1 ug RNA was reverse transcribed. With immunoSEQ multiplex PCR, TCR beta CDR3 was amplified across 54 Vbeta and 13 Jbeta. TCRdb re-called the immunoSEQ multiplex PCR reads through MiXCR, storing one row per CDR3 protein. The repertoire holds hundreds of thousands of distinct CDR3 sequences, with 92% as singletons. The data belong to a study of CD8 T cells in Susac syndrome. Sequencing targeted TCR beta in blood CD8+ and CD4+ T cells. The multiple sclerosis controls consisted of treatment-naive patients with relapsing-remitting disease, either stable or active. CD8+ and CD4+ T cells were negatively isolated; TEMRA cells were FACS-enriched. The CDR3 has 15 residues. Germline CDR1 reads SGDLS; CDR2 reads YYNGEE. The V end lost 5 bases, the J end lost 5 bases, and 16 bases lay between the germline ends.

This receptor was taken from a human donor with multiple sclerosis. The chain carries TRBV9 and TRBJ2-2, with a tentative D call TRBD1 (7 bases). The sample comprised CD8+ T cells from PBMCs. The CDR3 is CASRQGGEATGELFF. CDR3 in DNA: TGTGCCAGCAGGCAGGGGGGAGAAGCGACCGGGGAGCTGTTTTTT.